The 29 T cell receptor beta chains listed next were all sequenced from one sample in a study of identical twins. TCRdb processed the 5' RACE reads anew with MiXCR; each CDR3 protein has one entry. The data show roughly 230,000 distinct CDR3 sequences, approximately 8.3% seen once. This same sample was also part of a study on yellow fever vaccine responses in identical twins.

Specimen: CD8+ T cells sorted from blood. The receptors here all came from a woman younger than 30 in good health.

In this sample, this clonotype turned up a few times. The V and J genes are TRBV9 and TRBJ2-3; 8 bases agree with TRBD2. The CDR3 covers 16 residues. The ends lost 3 bases at V and 4 bases at J; junction bases unmatched: 10. Looked up from germline, CDR1 is SGDLS and CDR2 is YYNGEE. DNA for the CDR3: TGTGCCAGCAGCGAGGGAAGCGGGAGCTCCGCAGATACGCAGTATTTT. Protein sequence: CASSEGSGSSADTQYF. Drawing the rest from reference TRBV9 and TRBJ2-3, the complete variable domain is DSGVTQTPKHLITATGQRVTLRCSPRSGDLSVYWYQQSLDQGLQFLIQYYNGEERAKGNILERFSAQQFPDLHSELNLSSLELGDSALYFCASSEGSGSSADTQYFGPGTRLTVL.

The V and J genes are TRBV20-1 and TRBJ1-5; D is perhaps TRBD1 (5 bases). Germline V CDR1 and CDR2: DFQATT, SNEGSKA (reference sequence). The CDR3 totals 14 residues. V was shortened by 7 bases and J by 0 bases, with 13 bases between the two germline ends. CDR3 loop: CSVRVKYSNQPQHF. The CDR3 nucleotides read TGCAGTGTCAGGGTTAAGTATAGCAATCAGCCCCAGCATTTT.

There are many counts of this clonotype. V usage is TRBV13 and J usage is TRBJ2-3; D gene ambiguous. CDR1 and CDR2 (germline): PRHDT, FYEKMQ (reference sequence). V was cut by 6 bases and J by 2 bases, with 6 bases left in between. The CDR3 is 12 amino acids. CDR3 residues: CASRAATDTQYF. DNA of the CDR3: TGTGCCAGCAGAGCAGCCACAGATACGCAGTATTTT.

Concerning this clonotype itself: At one end the junction does not follow the germline gene, possibly because of a read error. V and J are TRBV12-3 or TRBV12-4 and TRBJ2-5; tentative D call: TRBD2 (5 bases). The CDR3 has 14 amino acids. The CDR3 nucleotides are TGTGCCAGCACCCCCGTGGCGGGCATAGAGGCCCAGTACTTC. This gives the protein CASTPVAGIEAQYF.

This clonotype was recorded at least ten times. V and J are TRBV7-2 and TRBJ2-3; TRBD2 matches at 12 bases. Germline V gene data show CDR1 as SGHTA and CDR2 as FQGNSA. The CDR3 sequence is 17 residues long. J was trimmed by 0 bases and V by 4 bases; bases with no gene match: 5. In nucleotides, the CDR3 is TGTGCCAGCAGCTCCCAGCTAGCGGGAGGGAGCACAGATACGCAGTATTTT. It translates to CASSSQLAGGSTDTQYF.

The rearrangement links TRBV20-1 to TRBJ2-5, with 8 bases that match TRBD1. The CDR3 runs 15 residues. V lost 0 bases, J lost 5 bases, and 8 bases stayed unmatched. The germline gives CDR1 DFQATT, CDR2 SNEGSKA (reference sequence). The CDR3 DNA sequence: TGCAGTGCTAGAGATTTCCGCAGGGGGCATGAGACCCAGTACTTC. This codes for CSARDFRRGHETQYF.

This chain links TRBV24-1 with TRBJ2-2; possible D gene TRBD2, 6 bases. V lost 5 bases and J 5 bases, leaving 11 bases between the germline ends. CDR3 length equals 14 residues. Per the germline V gene, CDR1 is KGHDR and CDR2 is SFDVKD. CDR3 in DNA: TGTGCCACCAGTGGCATAAGCGGGACCGGGGAGCTGTTTTTT. It translates to CATSGISGTGELFF.

This clonotype was picked up many times. The chain is built from TRBV28 and TRBJ2-7; no definite D call. From germline, CDR1 is MDHEN and CDR2 SYDVKM. The CDR3 runs 14 residues. The germline V and J ends were trimmed by 2 bases and 3 bases, with 11 bases remaining between them. CDR3 loop: CASSLTVLHYEQYF. In DNA, the CDR3 is TGTGCCAGCAGTTTAACGGTACTACACTACGAGCAGTACTTC.

At least ten counts were recorded for this clonotype. The gene calls are TRBV12-3 or TRBV12-4 and TRBJ2-3, with D perhaps matching TRBD2 (5 bases). The V end lost 0 bases, the J end lost 2 bases, and 6 bases lay between the germline ends. The CDR3 consists of 14 residues. CDR3 DNA: TGTGCCAGCAGTTTAGCGACTAACACAGATACGCAGTATTTT. This gives the protein CASSLATNTDTQYF.

The chain employs TRBV6-4 and TRBJ2-3, with a tentative D call TRBD2 (6 bases). The CDR3 spans 16 residues. With 2 bases removed from V and 2 bases from J, the gap between germline ends came to 14 bases. The germline V gene encodes CDR1 MRHNA and CDR2 SNTAGT. The CDR3: CASSDGAGKVTDTQYF. CDR3 nucleotide sequence: TGTGCCAGCAGTGACGGGGCGGGGAAGGTCACAGATACGCAGTATTTT.

This clonotype has ten or more counts. The V call is TRBV20-1, the J call TRBJ2-1; D call uncertain. The CDR3 covers 14 residues. Per germline, CDR1 DFQATT and CDR2 SNEGSKA (reference sequence). V dropped 2 bases and J dropped 1 base, with 9 bases sitting between them. The CDR3, as DNA: TGCAGTGCTAGAAAGACGGAGTCCTACAATGAGCAGTTCTTC. This translates into CSARKTESYNEQFF.

This rearrangement joins TRBV19 to TRBJ2-3; 7 positions agree with TRBD2. After removal of 3 bases from V and 4 bases from J, the junction contained 4 bases not matched to a gene. Germline CDR1 reads LNHDA; CDR2 reads SQIVND (reference sequence). This CDR3 is built from 14 residues. DNA of the CDR3: TGTGCCAGTAGTATTGTTGGGGGGGCAGATACGCAGTATTTT. Amino acid sequence: CASSIVGGADTQYF.

This clonotype was counted between two and nine times. The chain carries TRBV7-2 and TRBJ2-4; no definite D call. The V gene lost 5 bases and the J gene lost 8 bases, with 16 bases spanning the gap. Germline CDR1 SGHTA, CDR2 FQGNSA. This CDR3 has 14 residues. CDR3 bases: TGTGCCAGCAGCCCCGGCCTCGGACGGGACATTCAGTACTTC. Translating gives CASSPGLGRDIQYF.

In this sample, this clonotype turned up many times. The DNA for the CDR3 is TGTGCCAGCATGTTAAACCCCACAGGGAACACTGAAGCTTTCTTT. Residues: CASMLNPTGNTEAFF. V usage is TRBV6-5 and J usage is TRBJ1-1; tentative D call: TRBD1 (5 bases). This CDR3 has 15 residues. Germline V gene data show CDR1 as MNHEY and CDR2 as SVGAGI. V was trimmed by 7 bases and J by 1 base, leaving 16 bases between them.

This clonotype was observed a handful of times. The chain employs TRBV20-1 and TRBJ2-3; 9 bases match TRBD2. Germline lookup yields CDR1 DFQATT and CDR2 SNEGSKA (reference sequence). CDR3 length equals 16 residues. V was pared by 4 bases and J by 5 bases, with 13 bases of the junction left unmatched. Here the CDR3 reads CSANRLAGEWIDTQYF. The CDR3 bases are TGCAGTGCTAACCGCTTAGCGGGAGAGTGGATAGATACGCAGTATTTT.

There are a few counts of this clonotype. The CDR3 here is CSASGDSNQPQHF. CDR3 DNA sequence: TGCAGTGCTAGCGGGGACAGCAATCAGCCCCAGCATTTT. This chain joins TRBV20-1 and TRBJ1-5, with D perhaps TRBD1 (5 bases). Germline loops: CDR1 DFQATT, CDR2 SNEGSKA (reference sequence). V lost 3 bases and J lost 1, with 7 bases in between. The CDR3 has 13 amino acids.

This clonotype was detected many times. The gene calls are TRBV4-1 and TRBJ2-2, with D tentatively TRBD2 (5 bases). The V end was cut by 4 bases, the J end by 5 bases, with 8 bases between. The germline V gene has CDR1 MGHRA and CDR2 YSYEKL. The CDR3 length is 13 residues. Written as DNA, the CDR3 is TGCGCCAGCAGCCCCACTAGGACCGGGGAGCTGTTTTTT. Residues: CASSPTRTGELFF.

Only a few counts were recorded for this clonotype. The gene calls are TRBV4-1 and TRBJ1-4; unclear D gene. This CDR3 has 15 amino acids. Germline loops: CDR1 MGHRA, CDR2 YSYEKL. With 4 bases removed from V and 4 bases from J, the gap between germline ends came to 13 bases. CDR3 loop: CASSPHISVNEKLFF. As DNA, the CDR3 is TGCGCCAGCAGCCCGCACATTAGTGTTAATGAAAAACTGTTTTTT.

This clonotype came up many times. The rearrangement joins TRBV7-9 to TRBJ1-2; D is ambiguous. This CDR3 has 15 residues. Trimming took off 3 bases at V and 5 bases at J, with 16 bases between the two ends. Germline loops: CDR1 SEHNR, CDR2 FQNEAQ (reference sequence). As DNA, the CDR3 is TGTGCCAGCAGCTTTGGGGTGTCAGAGTCATATGGCTACACCTTC. Its translation: CASSFGVSESYGYTF.

This clonotype was observed many times. The rearrangement uses TRBV28 and TRBJ1-5; D ambiguous. This CDR3 comprises 12 residues. V shed 8 bases and J shed 6 bases, with 11 bases lying between them. Germline assignment: CDR1 MDHEN and CDR2 SYDVKM. The CDR3 protein is CASGEGFQPQHF. The DNA of the CDR3 is TGTGCCAGCGGGGAAGGGTTTCAGCCCCAGCATTTT. Drawing the rest from reference TRBV28 and TRBJ1-5, the complete variable domain is DVKVTQSSRYLVKRTGEKVFLECVQDMDHENMFWYRQDPGLGLRLIYFSYDVKMKEKGDIPEGYSVSREKKERFSLILESASTNQTSMYLCASGEGFQPQHFGDGTRLSIL.

The chain is built from TRBV3-1 and TRBJ1-1; no clear D. This CDR3 is built from 13 residues. Germline CDR1 and CDR2: LGHDT and YNNKEL (reference sequence). Deletions cut 4 bases from V and 4 bases from J, with 10 bases between. The CDR3 DNA sequence: TGTGCCAGCAGCCCGCCCGTGGGCACTGAAGCTTTCTTT. The encoded protein is CASSPPVGTEAFF.

The CDR3 region is CSARGTSGGPSSYEQYF. The CDR3 nucleotides read TGCAGTGCTAGAGGGACTAGCGGGGGGCCTAGCTCCTACGAGCAGTACTTC. The chain has TRBV20-1 and TRBJ2-7; 14 bases line up with TRBD2. Germline assignment: CDR1 DFQATT and CDR2 SNEGSKA (reference sequence). The CDR3 has 17 residues. Trimming cost V 1 base and J 0 bases; bases outside gene matches: 5.

This clonotype was seen a few times. The gene calls are TRBV2 and TRBJ2-7, with a possible D match to TRBD1 (6 bases). V lost 0 bases, J lost 3 bases, and 9 bases lay in between. Per germline, CDR1 SNHLY and CDR2 FYNNEI. The CDR3 extends over 14 amino acids. CDR3 loop: CASSEAGTYYEQYF. The CDR3 coding sequence is TGTGCCAGCAGTGAAGCCGGGACATACTACGAGCAGTACTTC.

The genes are TRBV7-9 and TRBJ2-7; possibly TRBD2 for D (6 bases). Trimming pared 5 bases from V and 5 bases from J, leaving 19 bases between. This CDR3 contains 15 residues. Per germline, CDR1 SEHNR and CDR2 FQNEAQ (reference sequence). The CDR3 nucleotides are TGTGCCAGCAGCGAACTGGCGGGGAATTGGGACGAGCAGTACTTC. Amino acids: CASSELAGNWDEQYF.

Of note for this clonotype: The junction differs from germline at one of its ends, possibly a read error. The J gene is TRBJ2-5, the V gene TRBV6-2 or TRBV6-3; D is undetermined. Germline V gene data show CDR1 as MNHEY and CDR2 as SVGEGT. This CDR3 region has 12 residues. The CDR3 here is CASSFEANSQIF. CDR3 nucleotide sequence: TGTGCCAGCAGTTTCGAGGCTAATTCGCAGATTTTC.

This clonotype was seen only a few times. The chain recombines TRBV20-1 with TRBJ2-5, with D possibly called TRBD1 or TRBD2 (6 bases each). The V gene lost 0 bases and the J gene lost 2 bases, with 13 bases spanning the gap. The germline CDR1 and CDR2 sequences are DFQATT and SNEGSKA (reference sequence). The CDR3 length is 15 residues. CDR3 amino acids: CSARDEGGRQETQYF. The DNA of the CDR3 is TGCAGTGCTAGAGATGAGGGGGGCCGACAAGAGACCCAGTACTTC.

This clonotype was detected ten times or more. This sequence joins TRBV12-3 or TRBV12-4 and TRBJ2-2; no clear D gene. The CDR3 is made up of 12 amino acids. Trimming pared 7 bases from V and 5 bases from J, leaving 8 bases between. This chain's CDR3 is CASTLLTGELFF. CDR3 coding DNA: TGTGCCAGCACCCTCTTAACCGGGGAGCTGTTTTTT.

Ten or more counts support this clonotype. The chain recombines TRBV7-6 with TRBJ2-5, with D hard to call. The germline V and J ends were trimmed by 1 base and 8 bases, with 14 bases remaining between them. Germline V gene lookup returns CDR1 SGHVS and CDR2 FNYEAQ. The CDR3 totals 14 residues. CDR3 amino acids: CASSLGASYDTQYF. CDR3 nucleotides: TGTGCCAGCAGCTTAGGGGCCAGCTATGACACCCAGTACTTC.

This clonotype was seen many times. The J gene is TRBJ2-1, the V gene TRBV12-3 or TRBV12-4; TRBD2 matches 9 bases. V shed 2 bases, J shed 8 bases, and the junction held 7 bases outside the gene matches. The length of the CDR3 is 15 residues. CDR3 DNA: TGTGCCAGCAGTTTAACGCGGGAGGGCTCCGATGAGCAGTTCTTC. This translates into CASSLTREGSDEQFF.